This is a list of T cell receptor beta chains from one sample in a study of cytotoxic CD8 clonotypes in ibrutinib-treated CLL. Only in-frame clones appear in the TCRdb table, and some are missing; sequencing was by immunoSEQ multiplex PCR. This table holds 30,000 to 50,000 clones, approximately 67% found once. The material was PBMCs, obtained at disease progression, from a patient treated with ibrutinib. These receptors originate from a human donor with chronic lymphocytic leukemia. The CDR3 runs from the conserved cysteine through the conserved F or W. A D gene is named only where the DNA matches it firmly. For some rows the clone size is stated as once, few or many, or as a class when expanded; others skip it.

abundance | j_gene | d_gene | v_gene | CDR3aa | CDR3nt
- | TRBJ1-1 | - | TRBV18 | CASSPRGRENTEAFF | TGTGCCAGCTCACCACGGGGCAGAGAGAACACTGAAGCTTTCTTT
- | TRBJ2-3 | - | TRBV19 | CASSAGRDQYTQYF | TGTGCCAGTAGTGCCGGTAGGGATCAATATACGCAGTATTTT
- | TRBJ2-2 | - | TRBV19 | CASSIRAANTGELFF | TGTGCCAGTAGTATTAGGGCTGCGAACACCGGGGAGCTGTTTTTT
- | TRBJ2-7 | - | TRBV27 | CASSLSGASAYEQYF | TGTGCCAGCAGTTTATCTGGGGCTAGCGCCTACGAGCAGTACTTC
- | TRBJ2-7 | TRBD2 | TRBV7-6 | CASSLEVAGSYEQYF | TGTGCCAGCAGCCTCGAGGTAGCGGGTTCCTACGAGCAGTACTTC
once | TRBJ1-1 | - | TRBV6-5 | CASSSKDTEAFF | TGTGCCAGCAGCTCAAAGGACACTGAAGCTTTCTTT
- | TRBJ1-4 | - | TRBV11-3 | CASSGSRGTNEKLFF | TGTGCCAGCAGCGGCTCACGGGGGACTAATGAAAAACTGTTTTTT
few | TRBJ2-7 | - | TRBV5-1 | CASSLDSQSYEQYF | TGCGCCAGCAGCCTTGACAGCCAGTCCTACGAGCAGTACTTC
- | TRBJ2-1 | TRBD2 | TRBV2 | CASSPGTSGSPLSYNEQFF | TGTGCCAGCAGCCCGGGGACTAGCGGGAGCCCCCTTTCCTACAATGAGCAGTTCTTC
- | TRBJ2-1 | TRBD2 | TRBV7-8 | CASSFASGRSGNEQFF | TGTGCCAGCAGCTTCGCTAGCGGGAGGTCAGGCAATGAGCAGTTCTTC
- | TRBJ1-2 | - | TRBV28 | CASRRRTWANYGYTF | TGTGCCAGCAGGAGACGGACCTGGGCTAACTATGGCTACACCTTC
- | TRBJ2-3 | - | TRBV5-1 | CASSLGLLSVPPDTQYF | TGCGCCAGCAGCTTGGGGTTACTTAGCGTCCCCCCAGATACGCAGTATTTT
- | TRBJ2-3 | - | TRBV11-3 | CASSLEARTDTQYF | TGTGCCAGCAGCTTAGAAGCTAGGACAGATACGCAGTATTTT
- | TRBJ2-1 | - | TRBV29-1 | CSVTRSSRGNEQFF | TGCAGCGTTACCCGGAGTTCGAGGGGTAATGAGCAGTTCTTC
few | TRBJ2-7 | TRBD2 | TRBV7-9 | CASSRTSGHYEQYF | TGTGCCAGCAGCAGGACTAGCGGACACTACGAGCAGTACTTC
- | TRBJ2-3 | - | TRBV7-9 | CASSFRRADTQYF | TGTGCCAGCAGCTTTCGGAGGGCAGATACGCAGTATTTT
- | TRBJ1-6 | - | TRBV25-1 | CASSEWLGTLDSPLHF | TGTGCCAGCAGTGAATGGTTAGGGACCTTGGATTCACCCCTCCACTTT
- | TRBJ2-1 | - | TRBV9 | CASGRSDNEQFF | TGTGCCAGCGGGAGGAGCGACAATGAGCAGTTCTTC
- | TRBJ2-7 | - | TRBV6-4 | CASSVQRPYEQYF | TGTGCCAGCAGTGTACAGCGGCCCTACGAGCAGTACTTC
- | TRBJ2-1 | TRBD2 | TRBV4-3 | CASSQDLAGRGYNEQFF | TGCGCCAGCAGCCAGGACTTAGCGGGGCGAGGATACAATGAGCAGTTCTTC
- | TRBJ1-2 | - | TRBV7-9 | CASSRGQNSGYTF | TGTGCCAGCAGCCGAGGGCAGAACAGTGGCTACACCTTC
- | TRBJ2-5 | - | TRBV4-1 | CASSPSFWETQYF | TGCGCCAGCAGCCCCTCGTTCTGGGAGACCCAGTACTTC
- | TRBJ1-1 | TRBD1 | TRBV11-2 | CASSVGTGFLAEAFF | TGTGCCAGCAGCGTAGGGACAGGGTTCCTGGCTGAAGCTTTCTTT
- | TRBJ2-7 | - | TRBV30 | CAWSVGGQVQYF | TGTGCCTGGAGTGTAGGCGGCCAAGTACAGTACTTC
- | TRBJ2-2 | TRBD2 | TRBV7-6 | CASSFRAVLAGTYTGELFF | TGTGCCAGCAGCTTCCGAGCGGTACTAGCGGGAACTTACACCGGGGAGCTGTTTTTT
few | TRBJ2-2 | - | TRBV21-1 | CASSKMGLAGVRAGELFF | TGTGCCAGCAGCAAAATGGGACTAGCGGGAGTAAGAGCCGGGGAGCTGTTTTTT
few | TRBJ2-2 | TRBD1 | TRBV27 | CASRGGTGRAGELFF | TGTGCCAGCAGGGGGGGGACAGGGAGGGCCGGGGAGCTGTTTTTT
- | TRBJ1-5 | TRBD1 | TRBV7-8 | CASSFRGQGARSNQPQHF | TGTGCCAGCAGCTTCCGGGGACAGGGGGCGCGAAGCAATCAGCCCCAGCATTTT
- | TRBJ2-5 | - | TRBV4-3 | CASSQGLTETQYF | TGCGCCAGCAGCCAGGGTCTGACAGAGACCCAGTACTTC
- | TRBJ2-3 | - | TRBV13 | CASSRTDRSTDTQYF | TGTGCCAGCAGCCGAACCGATCGGAGCACAGATACGCAGTATTTT
- | TRBJ1-1 | TRBD1 | TRBV23-1 | CASSPPGQGPIKRVGACGTEAFF | TGCGCCAGCAGTCCCCCGGGACAGGGGCCTATAAAAAGGGTCGGCGCCTGTGGCACTGAAGCTTTCTTT
- | TRBJ1-3 | - | TRBV11-2 | CASSLGGAAGNTIYF | TGTGCCAGCAGCTTAGGGGGGGCAGCCGGAAACACCATATATTTT
- | TRBJ1-5 | - | TRBV7-2 | CASSFKENQPQHF | TGTGCCAGCAGCTTCAAGGAGAATCAGCCCCAGCATTTT
- | TRBJ1-2 | - | TRBV6-5 | CASSPPGAGYTF | TGTGCCAGCAGTCCTCCCGGTGCTGGCTACACCTTC
few | TRBJ1-2 | TRBD1 | TRBV18 | CASSPTATGTGPGYGYTF | TGTGCCAGCTCACCCACAGCGACCGGGACAGGGCCAGGCTATGGCTACACCTTC
- | TRBJ2-6 | - | TRBV5-5 | CASSHRTGGGANVLTF | TGTGCCAGCAGCCACCGTACAGGAGGGGGGGCCAACGTCCTGACTTTC
few | TRBJ2-7 | TRBD2 | TRBV6-5 | CASTPAGGGSYEQYF | TGTGCCAGCACCCCAGCGGGAGGTGGCTCCTACGAGCAGTACTTC